This is a list of T cell receptor beta chains from one sample in a study of OX40 agonist ivuxolimab in advanced cancers. TCRdb's copy holds only in-frame clones and misses some; the assay was immunoSEQ multiplex PCR. The profile covers tens of thousands of clones, with 84% appearing a single time and 2.5% to 3% taken by the ten largest. The sequencing used CD4+ or CD8+ T cells sorted from blood, collected in a trial of the OX40 agonist ivuxolimab. These receptors all stem from an adult with an advanced solid tumor such as melanoma, head and neck, liver or kidney cancer. Both conserved end residues are part of each CDR3. A D gene is named only where the DNA matches it firmly. Clone sizes are given selectively: once, few, many, or a class where the clone is expanded.

d_call,j_call,v_call,clone_size,cdr3_nt,cdr3_aa
NA,TRBJ2-7,TRBV6-5,NA,TGTGCCAGCTCGCGGGGGGGGACAGGGGTGTTTGAGCAGTACTTC,CASSRGGTGVFEQYF
NA,TRBJ1-2,TRBV5-1,NA,TGCGCCAGCAGCGGGGCCAACTATGGCTACACCTTC,CASSGANYGYTF
NA,TRBJ2-6,TRBV12-5,once,TGTGCTAGTGGCTTAACTGGGGCCAACGTCCTGACTTTC,CASGLTGANVLTF
NA,TRBJ1-2,TRBV14,few,TGTGCCAGCAGCCAAGATGAAGGTGGCGGCTACACCTTC,CASSQDEGGGYTF
NA,TRBJ1-1,TRBV19,NA,TGTGCCAGTAGTCCCCAAATTAACACTGAAGCTTTCTTT,CASSPQINTEAFF
TRBD1,TRBJ2-5,TRBV10-3,once,TGTGCCATCATGGGACAGGCCGAAGAGACCCAGTACTTC,CAIMGQAEETQYF
NA,TRBJ1-2,TRBV4-2,few,TGTGCCAGCAGCCATCTGGGGACCTTCTATGGCTACACCTTC,CASSHLGTFYGYTF
NA,TRBJ1-1,TRBV7-2,once,TGTGCCAGCAGCTTAGGTACAGGAGTACTTGTAGGTAACACTGAAGCTTTCTTT,CASSLGTGVLVGNTEAFF
TRBD2,TRBJ2-7,TRBV5-1,NA,TGCGCCAGCAGCTTGGTCTTTAGCGGGGGGGTAGTCGAGCAGTACTTC,CASSLVFSGGVVEQYF
TRBD2,TRBJ2-3,TRBV18,once,TGTGCCAGCTCACCATCCCCAACTAGCGGGGGATCAGATACGCAGTATTTT,CASSPSPTSGGSDTQYF